The 19 T cell receptor beta chains given below trace back to one sample, sequenced in a study of T cell changes during pregnancy in multiple sclerosis. Only in-frame clones appear in the TCRdb table, and some are missing; sequencing was by immunoSEQ multiplex PCR. Of under 85,000 clones detected, more than 80% appear once; the ten largest clones hold 0.21%. This specimen was CD4+ T cells from peripheral blood mononuclear cells, taken before pregnancy. The origin of the receptors is a female donor with multiple sclerosis, enrolled in a pregnancy study.

The chain couples TRBV5-1 to TRBJ2-3; TRBD2 is a possible D gene (6 bases). From germline, CDR1 is SGHRS and CDR2 YFSETQ. V was clipped by 3 bases and J by 4 bases, with 18 bases between them. This CDR3 spans 16 amino acids. The CDR3 nucleotides read TGCGCCAGCAGCTCCTTCCGGACGGGAGCGGCAGATACGCAGTATTTT. The encoded protein is CASSSFRTGAADTQYF.

DNA of the CDR3: TGTGCCAGTAGACCGGGACAGGTCAGGTCACCCCTCCACTTT. It encodes CASRPGQVRSPLHF. The gene calls are TRBV19 and TRBJ1-6; 8 bases agree with TRBD1. Germline CDR1 LNHDA, CDR2 SQIVND (reference sequence). There are 14 residues in the CDR3. V was pared by 6 bases and J by 10 bases, with 8 bases of the junction left unmatched.

The chain recombines TRBV6-6 with TRBJ2-7, with 8 bases identical to TRBD2. CDR1 and CDR2 from the germline V gene are MNHNY and SVGAGI (reference sequence). V lost 4 bases, J lost 2 bases, and 4 bases stayed unmatched. This CDR3 is 14 amino acids long. The CDR3 nucleotides are TGTGCCAGCAGTTCGGGACTAGTTCCCTACGAGCAGTACTTC. It encodes CASSSGLVPYEQYF.

The CDR3 protein is CASSPNVQGGETQYF. CDR3 DNA sequence: TGTGCCAGCAGCCCTAACGTACAGGGGGGCGAGACCCAGTACTTC. The genes are TRBV9 and TRBJ2-5, with 8 bases lining up with TRBD1. The germline CDR1 and CDR2 sequences are SGDLS and YYNGEE. After removal of 4 bases from V and 5 bases from J, the junction contained 10 bases not matched to a gene. The CDR3 runs 15 residues.

The chain combines TRBV9 with TRBJ2-1; D gene uncertain. The germline gives CDR1 SGDLS, CDR2 YYNGEE. CDR3 size: 16 residues. Trimming stripped 0 bases from V and 0 bases from J, with 10 bases between. The CDR3 loop is CASSVASVNSYNEQFF. DNA for the CDR3: TGTGCCAGCAGCGTAGCTTCAGTAAACTCCTACAATGAGCAGTTCTTC.

This clone showed up just once. The V gene is TRBV25-1, the J gene TRBJ1-2; 9 bases match TRBD1. This CDR3 comprises 14 residues. Per germline, CDR1 MGHDK and CDR2 SYGVNS. The trim removed 3 bases at V and 8 bases at J, leaving 7 bases unmatched. The CDR3 is CASSEPGTGNGYTF. The CDR3 region has the DNA TGTGCCAGCAGTGAGCCAGGGACAGGGAACGGCTACACCTTC.

The chain combines TRBV6-1 with TRBJ2-3, with 10 nucleotides matching TRBD2. The germline V gene has CDR1 MNHNS and CDR2 SASEGT. The CDR3 is made up of 17 amino acids. With V trimmed by 2 bases and J by 2 bases, 7 bases remained unmatched. CDR3 sequence reads: CASSETRTSGPTDTQYF. The CDR3 nucleotides read TGTGCCAGCAGTGAAACCCGGACTAGCGGCCCCACAGATACGCAGTATTTT.

The chain uses TRBV7-3 and TRBJ1-6, with D maybe TRBD1 (6 bases). Germline CDR1 reads SGHTA; CDR2 reads FQGTGA. V was cut by 5 bases and J by 14 bases, with 16 bases left in between. CDR3 length: 13 amino acids. Here the CDR3 DNA reads TGTGCCAGCAGCCCCAAGGGGGAGGGCACCCTCCACTTT. Translated: CASSPKGEGTLHF. The whole variable domain, remainder taken from reference TRBV7-3 and TRBJ1-6, is GAGVSQTPSNKVTEKGKYVELRCDPISGHTALYWYRQSLGQGPEFLIYFQGTGAADDSGLPNDRFFAVRPEGSVSTLKIQRTERGDSAVYLCASSPKGEGTLHFGNGTRLTVT.

As concerns this clone: Compared with germline, one end of the junction differs, possibly owing to a read error. The J gene is TRBJ2-1, the V gene TRBV5-1, with TRBD1 matching 7 bases. Germline V gene data show CDR1 as SGHRS and CDR2 as YFSETQ. This CDR3 is 11 amino acids long. In DNA form, the CDR3 reads TGCGCCAGCAGCTTGGGGGGACAGTTAATCTTC. Translating gives CASSLGGQLIF.

The chain has TRBV5-4 and TRBJ2-7; tentatively, D is TRBD1 (5 bases). V lost 0 bases, J lost 0 bases, and 7 bases lay in between. Germline V gene sequence: CDR1 SGHNT, CDR2 YYREEE (reference sequence). The CDR3 runs to 14 residues. Here the CDR3 DNA reads TGTGCCAGCAGCTTGGTAGGGGCCTCCTACGAGCAGTACTTC. Amino acid sequence: CASSLVGASYEQYF.

The chain is built from TRBV30 and TRBJ1-1; the match to TRBD1 covers 7 bases. Germline loops: CDR1 GTSNPN, CDR2 SVGIG (reference sequence). J was trimmed by 1 base and V by 5 bases; bases with no gene match: 4. The CDR3 spans 13 residues. The CDR3 DNA is TGTGCCTGGTTCCACAGGGGGAACACTGAAGCTTTCTTT. Amino acids: CAWFHRGNTEAFF.

In its sample, this clone was seen a few times. The gene calls are TRBV30 and TRBJ1-1, with 7 bases lining up with TRBD1. Per the germline V gene, CDR1 is GTSNPN and CDR2 is SVGIG (reference sequence). J gave up 7 bases and V 2 bases, and 10 bases lay outside the gene matches. The CDR3 totals 14 residues. The CDR3: CAWSFSGGRGEAFF. As DNA, the CDR3 is TGTGCCTGGAGTTTTTCAGGGGGAAGAGGTGAAGCTTTCTTT.

The J gene is TRBJ2-5, the V gene TRBV2; perhaps TRBD1 as D (6 bases). CDR1 and CDR2 from the germline V gene are SNHLY and FYNNEI. This CDR3 spans 13 amino acids. V lost 1 base and J lost 9, with 12 bases in between. DNA of the CDR3: TGTGCCAGCAGTGAAGAGTGGGGGCGGGCCCAGTACTTC. Translation gives CASSEEWGRAQYF.

The chain employs TRBV7-2 and TRBJ2-1, with a tentative D call TRBD2 (6 bases). The germline V gene encodes CDR1 SGHTA and CDR2 FQGNSA. This CDR3 is built from 12 residues. V was clipped by 0 bases and J by 12 bases, with 9 bases between them. In nucleotides, the CDR3 is TGTGCCAGCAGCTTAGCGTACGGGGGGCAGTTCTTC. Residues: CASSLAYGGQFF.

The chain carries TRBV5-4 and TRBJ1-1; 11 positions agree with TRBD1. V lost 3 bases to trimming and J lost 0 bases; unmatched junction nucleotides: 1. Germline-derived CDR1 and CDR2 are SGHNT and YYREEE (reference sequence). CDR3 length: 15 residues. In nucleotides, the CDR3 is TGTGCCAGCAGCTGGACAGGGGGCTTGAACACTGAAGCTTTCTTT. It yields the protein CASSWTGGLNTEAFF.

This clone appeared a single time. J is TRBJ1-3 and V is TRBV27; D call uncertain. The CDR3 loop spans 18 amino acids. Germline CDR1 is MNHEY and CDR2 is SMNVEV (reference sequence). V lost 6 bases to trimming and J lost 0 bases, with 21 bases between them. CDR3 sequence reads: CASSPRRPLRNSGNTIYF. Written as DNA, the CDR3 is TGTGCCAGCAGCCCGCGGCGCCCCCTGCGGAACTCTGGAAACACCATATATTTT.

The rearrangement uses TRBV2 and TRBJ2-2; 8 nucleotides agree with TRBD2. The CDR3 is made up of 15 amino acids. Germline V gene sequence: CDR1 SNHLY, CDR2 FYNNEI. Losses at the gene ends were 6 bases for V and 1 base for J; bases not matched to a gene: 4. The DNA for the CDR3 is TGTGCCAGCAGCAAACTAGCGGTGAACACCGGGGAGCTGTTTTTT. Translating it yields CASSKLAVNTGELFF.

J is TRBJ1-4 and V is TRBV30, with TRBD1 matching 7 bases. CDR1 and CDR2 from the germline V gene are GTSNPN and SVGIG (reference sequence). The trim removed 0 bases at V and 10 bases at J, leaving 11 bases unmatched. The CDR3 has 15 residues. The CDR3 nucleotides read TGTGCCTGGAGTGTACTCTCCAGACAGGGACGAAAACTGTTTTTT. Translating gives CAWSVLSRQGRKLFF.

The rearrangement joins TRBV29-1 to TRBJ1-1, with 9 bases identical to TRBD1. This CDR3 comprises 13 residues. With V trimmed by 3 bases and J by 4 bases, 3 bases remained unmatched. Germline V lookup: CDR1 SQVTM, CDR2 ANQGSEA. The CDR3 spells CSVDHRGLTEAFF. The CDR3 DNA reads TGCAGCGTTGACCACAGGGGGCTCACTGAAGCTTTCTTT.